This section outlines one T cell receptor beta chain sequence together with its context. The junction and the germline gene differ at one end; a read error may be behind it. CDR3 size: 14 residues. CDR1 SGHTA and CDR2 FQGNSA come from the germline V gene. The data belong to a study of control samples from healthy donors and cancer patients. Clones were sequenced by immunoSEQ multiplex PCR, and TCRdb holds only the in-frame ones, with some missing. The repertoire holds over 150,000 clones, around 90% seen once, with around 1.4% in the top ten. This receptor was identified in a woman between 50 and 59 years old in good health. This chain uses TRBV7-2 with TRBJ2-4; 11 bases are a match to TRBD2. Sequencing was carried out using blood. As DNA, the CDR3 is TGTGCCAGCAGCTTTGAACTGAACCCGGGACTAGCGGAATTC. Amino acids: CASSFELNPGLAEF. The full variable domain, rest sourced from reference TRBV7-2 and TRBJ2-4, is GAGVSQSPSNKVTEKGKDVELRCDPISGHTALYWYRQSLGQGLEFLIYFQGNSAPDKSGLPSDRFSAERTGGSVSTLTIQRTQQEDSAVYLCASSFELNPGLAEFGAGTRLSVL.